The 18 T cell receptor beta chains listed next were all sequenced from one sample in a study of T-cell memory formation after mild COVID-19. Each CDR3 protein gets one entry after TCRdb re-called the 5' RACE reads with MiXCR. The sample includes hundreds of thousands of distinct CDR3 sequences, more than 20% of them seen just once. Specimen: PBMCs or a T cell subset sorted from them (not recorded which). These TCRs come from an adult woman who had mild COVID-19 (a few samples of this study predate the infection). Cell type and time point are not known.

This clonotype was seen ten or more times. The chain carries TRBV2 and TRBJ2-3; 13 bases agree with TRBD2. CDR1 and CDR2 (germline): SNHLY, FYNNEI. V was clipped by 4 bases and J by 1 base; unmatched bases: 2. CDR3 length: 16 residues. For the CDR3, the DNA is TGTGCCAGCAGTGCTGGACTAGCGGGGGGCACAGATACGCAGTATTTT. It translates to CASSAGLAGGTDTQYF.

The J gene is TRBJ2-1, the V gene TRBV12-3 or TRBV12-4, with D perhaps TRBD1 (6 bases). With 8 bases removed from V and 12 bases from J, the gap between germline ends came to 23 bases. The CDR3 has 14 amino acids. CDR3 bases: TGTGCCAGCGGGTCCGGGACACAGAATGTGGGGCAGTTCTTC. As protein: CASGSGTQNVGQFF.

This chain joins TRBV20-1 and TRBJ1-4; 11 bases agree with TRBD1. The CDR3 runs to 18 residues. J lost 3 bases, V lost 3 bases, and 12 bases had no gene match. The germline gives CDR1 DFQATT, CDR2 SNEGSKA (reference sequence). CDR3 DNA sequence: TGCAGTGCTAGGGAACCGGGACAGGGGGAGGAAGCTAATGAAAAACTGTTTTTT. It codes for CSAREPGQGEEANEKLFF.

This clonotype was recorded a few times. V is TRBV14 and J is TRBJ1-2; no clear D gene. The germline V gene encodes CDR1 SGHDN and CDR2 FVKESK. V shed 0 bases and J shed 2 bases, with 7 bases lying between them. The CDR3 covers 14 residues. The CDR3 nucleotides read TGTGCCAGCAGCCAAGACAGGCAGAACTATGGCTACACCTTC. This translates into CASSQDRQNYGYTF. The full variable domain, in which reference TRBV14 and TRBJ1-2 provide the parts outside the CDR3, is EAGVTQFPSHSVIEKGQTVTLRCDPISGHDNLYWYRRVMGKEIKFLLHFVKESKQDESGMPNNRFLAERTGGTYSTLKVQPAELEDSGVYFCASSQDRQNYGYTFGSGTRLTVV.

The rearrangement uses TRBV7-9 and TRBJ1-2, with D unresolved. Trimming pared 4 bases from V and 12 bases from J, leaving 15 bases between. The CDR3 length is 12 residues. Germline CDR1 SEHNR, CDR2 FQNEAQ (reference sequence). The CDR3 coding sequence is TGTGCCAGCAGCTCCGGAGCTAGAGGGAACACCTTC. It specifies CASSSGARGNTF.

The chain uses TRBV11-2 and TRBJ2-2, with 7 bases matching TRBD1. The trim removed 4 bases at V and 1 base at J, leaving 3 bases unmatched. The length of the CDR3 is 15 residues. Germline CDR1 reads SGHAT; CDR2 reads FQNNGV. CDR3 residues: CASSSWTGNTGELFF. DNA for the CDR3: TGTGCCAGCAGCTCGTGGACAGGGAACACCGGGGAGCTGTTTTTT.

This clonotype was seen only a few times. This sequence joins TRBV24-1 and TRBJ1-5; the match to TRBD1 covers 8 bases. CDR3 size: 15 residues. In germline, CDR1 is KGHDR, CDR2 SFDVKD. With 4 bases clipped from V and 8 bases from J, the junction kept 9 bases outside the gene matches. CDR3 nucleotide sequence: TGTGCCACCAGTGACGGCGGACAGGGACCGGAGCCCCAGCATTTT. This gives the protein CATSDGGQGPEPQHF.

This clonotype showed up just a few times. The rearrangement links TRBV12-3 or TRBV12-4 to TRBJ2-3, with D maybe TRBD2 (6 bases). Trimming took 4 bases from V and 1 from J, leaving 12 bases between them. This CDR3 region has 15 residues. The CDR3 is CASSSRGKGTDTQYF. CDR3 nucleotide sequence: TGTGCCAGCAGTTCTCGCGGGAAGGGCACAGATACGCAGTATTTT.

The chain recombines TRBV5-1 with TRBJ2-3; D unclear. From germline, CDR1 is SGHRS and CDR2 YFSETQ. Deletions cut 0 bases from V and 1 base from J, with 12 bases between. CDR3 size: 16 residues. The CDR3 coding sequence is TGCGCCAGCAGCTTGGATGGCTCCTTGCGCACAGATACGCAGTATTTT. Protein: CASSLDGSLRTDTQYF.

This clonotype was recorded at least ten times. The CDR3 nucleotides read TGTGCCAGCAGTTACGCGGCCGGGGAGCTGTTTTTT. It translates to CASSYAAGELFF. The chain combines TRBV6-5 with TRBJ2-2; D remains ambiguous. Germline V CDR1 and CDR2: MNHEY, SVGAGI. The CDR3 is made up of 12 amino acids. V was trimmed by 2 bases and J by 6 bases, leaving 4 bases between them.

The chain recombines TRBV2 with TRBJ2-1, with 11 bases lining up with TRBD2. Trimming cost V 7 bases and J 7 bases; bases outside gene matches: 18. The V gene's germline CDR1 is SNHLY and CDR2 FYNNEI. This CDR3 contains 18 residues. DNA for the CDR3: TGTGCCAGCATCCGCGGGACTAGCGGAGCCGGAGGGGAAAATGAGCAGTTCTTC. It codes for CASIRGTSGAGGENEQFF.

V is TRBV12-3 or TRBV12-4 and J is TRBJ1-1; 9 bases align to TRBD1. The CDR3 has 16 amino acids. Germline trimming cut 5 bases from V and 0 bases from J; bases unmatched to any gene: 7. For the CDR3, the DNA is TGTGCCAGCAGTCTGACAGGGGGGTCGGTGAACACTGAAGCTTTCTTT. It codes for CASSLTGGSVNTEAFF.

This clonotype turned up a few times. CDR3 DNA sequence: TGTGCCAGCAGCTTAGAGGGGGGTGTTGGAAGCAATCAGCCCCAGCATTTT. Protein product: CASSLEGGVGSNQPQHF. The chain carries TRBV7-9 and TRBJ1-5, with D perhaps TRBD1 (6 bases). The CDR3 spans 17 residues. The V gene lost 1 base and the J gene lost 1 base, with 14 bases spanning the gap. Germline CDR1 SEHNR, CDR2 FQNEAQ (reference sequence). Based on the CDR3 plus reference TRBV7-9 and TRBJ1-5, the full variable domain is DTGVSQNPRHKITKRGQNVTFRCDPISEHNRLYWYRQTLGQGPEFLTYFQNEAQLEKSRLLSDRFSAERPKGSFSTLEIQRTEQGDSAMYLCASSLEGGVGSNQPQHFGDGTRLSIL.

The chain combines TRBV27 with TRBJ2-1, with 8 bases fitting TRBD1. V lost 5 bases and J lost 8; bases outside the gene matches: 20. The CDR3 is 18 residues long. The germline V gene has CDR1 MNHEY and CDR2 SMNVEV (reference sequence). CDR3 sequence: CASSPRVAGSGGPHEQFF. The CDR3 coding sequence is TGTGCCAGCAGTCCCCGAGTCGCGGGGTCAGGGGGCCCCCATGAGCAGTTCTTC.

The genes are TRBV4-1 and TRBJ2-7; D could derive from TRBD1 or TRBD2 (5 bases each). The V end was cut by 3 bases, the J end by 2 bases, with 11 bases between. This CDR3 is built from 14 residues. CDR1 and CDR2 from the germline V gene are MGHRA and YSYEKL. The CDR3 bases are TGCGCCAGCAGCCAGGACTGGGGGACCTACGAGCAGTACTTC. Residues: CASSQDWGTYEQYF.

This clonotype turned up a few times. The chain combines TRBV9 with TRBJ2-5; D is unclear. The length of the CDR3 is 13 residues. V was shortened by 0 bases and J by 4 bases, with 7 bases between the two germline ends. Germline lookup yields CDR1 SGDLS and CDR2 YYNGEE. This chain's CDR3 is CASSVAVGETQYF. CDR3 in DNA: TGTGCCAGCAGCGTAGCCGTTGGAGAGACCCAGTACTTC.

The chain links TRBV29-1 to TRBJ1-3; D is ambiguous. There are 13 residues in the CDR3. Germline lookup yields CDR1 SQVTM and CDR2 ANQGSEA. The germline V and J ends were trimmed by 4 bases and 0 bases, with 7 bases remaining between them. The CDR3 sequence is CSVVVTSGNTIYF. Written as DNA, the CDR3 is TGCAGCGTTGTAGTCACCTCTGGAAACACCATATATTTT. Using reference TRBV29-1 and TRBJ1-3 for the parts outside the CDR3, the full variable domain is SAVISQKPSRDICQRGTSLTIQCQVDSQVTMMFWYRQQPGQSLTLIATANQGSEATYESGFVIDKFPISRPNLTFSTLTVSNMSPEDSSIYLCSVVVTSGNTIYFGEGSWLTVV.

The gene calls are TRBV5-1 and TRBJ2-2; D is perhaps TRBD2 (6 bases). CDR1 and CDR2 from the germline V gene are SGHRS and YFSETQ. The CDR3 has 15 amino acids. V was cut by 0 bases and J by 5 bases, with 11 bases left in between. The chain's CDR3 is CASSLGFAGTGELFF. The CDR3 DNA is TGCGCCAGCAGCTTGGGCTTCGCGGGAACCGGGGAGCTGTTTTTT.